The rows below give T cell receptor beta chains drawn from one sample of a study of blood T cell repertoires in COVID-19. Repertoires were generated with immunoSEQ multiplex PCR, while TCRdb's copy carries only in-frame clones and drops some. The sample lists roughly 280,000 clones; 80% to 90% were seen once. Sequencing used PBMCs or T cells enriched from blood (not recorded which). Source of these receptors: a woman between 18 and 30 years old who had recovered from COVID-19. Both conserved end residues are part of each CDR3. The D gene is left open where the match is weak. Size values are once, few and many counts, or a class for expanded clones, and some rows have none.

length	size	V	J	D	DNA	CDR3
12	-	TRBV28	TRBJ1-2	-	TGTGCCAGCAGTCCGGACGCGGGGGGCTACACCTTC	CASSPDAGGYTF
14	-	TRBV19	TRBJ1-3	-	TGTGCCAGTAGTATAGGCAGGGCTGGAAACACCATATATTTT	CASSIGRAGNTIYF
15	-	TRBV27	TRBJ1-2	TRBD1	TGTGCCAGCAGGCCCCTGACAGGGGGCAGCTATGGCTACACCTTC	CASRPLTGGSYGYTF
12	-	TRBV2	TRBJ2-7	-	TGTGCCAGCGGGCGGGGTCCGGGGGAGCAGTACTTC	CASGRGPGEQYF
16	-	TRBV19	TRBJ2-1	TRBD2	TGTGCCAGTAGTACCGGGACTAGCGGGGGGGCCAGTGAGCAGTTCTTC	CASSTGTSGGASEQFF
16	-	TRBV23-1	TRBJ2-7	TRBD1	TGCGCCAGCAGTCACAACAGGGGGCACCACTCCTACGAGCAGTACTTC	CASSHNRGHHSYEQYF
15	-	TRBV19	TRBJ1-5	-	TGTGCCAGTACCCCCACATCGGGGAGCCTGCGGCCCCAGCATTTT	CASTPTSGSLRPQHF
17	-	TRBV5-4	TRBJ2-1	-	TGTGCCAGCAGCTTGACACTGGGGCGGGGTAATTACAATGAGCAGTTCTTC	CASSLTLGRGNYNEQFF
14	-	TRBV28	TRBJ1-2	-	TGTGCCAGCAGTTTCGAGGTATTTAACTATGGCTACACCTTC	CASSFEVFNYGYTF
14	once	TRBV19	TRBJ2-1	-	TGTGCCAGTCAGAGAGGTAGGGGGTACAATGAGCAGTTCTTC	CASQRGRGYNEQFF
12	-	TRBV12-3/TRBV12-4	TRBJ1-1	-	TGTGCCAGCAGTCCTAACCCTCGCGAAGCTTTCTTT	CASSPNPREAFF
13	-	TRBV4-1	TRBJ1-6	-	TGCGCCAGCAGCCAAGACGTCAATTCACCCCTCCACTTT	CASSQDVNSPLHF
14	-	TRBV4-1	TRBJ1-6	-	TGCGCCAGCAGCCGATGGGAGCGTAATTCACCCCTCCACTTT	CASSRWERNSPLHF
15	few	TRBV18	TRBJ1-3	-	TGTGCCAGCTCACCACCGAGGACAACTGGAAACACCATATATTTT	CASSPPRTTGNTIYF
15	-	TRBV5-1	TRBJ2-2	-	TGCGCCAGCAGCTTGGACAGGCCCAACACCGGGGAGCTGTTTTTT	CASSLDRPNTGELFF
13	-	TRBV24-1	TRBJ2-7	-	TGTGCCACCAGTGATGGGGGGTCCAACGAGCAGTACTTC	CATSDGGSNEQYF
13	once	TRBV12-3/TRBV12-4	TRBJ2-5	-	TGTGCCAGCAGTTTAGGAGTTCAAGAGACCCAGTACTTC	CASSLGVQETQYF
14	-	TRBV5-1	TRBJ2-2	-	TGCGCCAGCAGCTTGGGGGCGGGTCCCGGGGAGCTGTTTTTT	CASSLGAGPGELFF
14	-	TRBV4-1	TRBJ2-2	-	TGCGCCAGCAGCCAGGGGCGGGGCGGCGGGGAGCTGTTTTTT	CASSQGRGGGELFF
15	-	TRBV18	TRBJ1-2	TRBD1	TGTGCCAGCTCACCGGGTCAGGGGGCCTACTATGGCTACACCTTC	CASSPGQGAYYGYTF
13	-	TRBV2	TRBJ2-3	TRBD2	TGTGCCAGCAATAGCGGGGGGGCTGATACGCAGTATTTT	CASNSGGADTQYF
17	-	TRBV14	TRBJ2-4	-	TGTGCCAGCAGCCAACATAGTCCCCGAAACTTTAAAAACATTCAGTACTTC	CASSQHSPRNFKNIQYF
15	-	TRBV4-2	TRBJ2-1	TRBD1	TGTGCCAGCAGCCGCGGGACAGGGGAATACAATGAGCAGTTCTTC	CASSRGTGEYNEQFF
19	few	TRBV4-1	TRBJ1-6	-	TGCGCCAGCAGCCAAGATAAGTCGCGGGTGTTCTCCTATAATTCACCCCTCCACTTT	CASSQDKSRVFSYNSPLHF
17	few	TRBV2	TRBJ1-5	TRBD1	TGTGCCAGCAGTAATACCGGGACAGGGGGCTCGAGCCAGCCCCAGCATTTT	CASSNTGTGGSSQPQHF
19	-	TRBV11-2	TRBJ1-1	-	TGTGCCAGCAGCTTAGTGGTGGGCAGGGGAGGGATGATCGACACTGAAGCTTTCTTT	CASSLVVGRGGMIDTEAFF
16	-	TRBV3-1/TRBV3-2	TRBJ1-1	-	TGTGCCAGCAGCCAAGTAGGGGGGGCAGCGAACACTGAAGCTTTCTTT	CASSQVGGAANTEAFF
20	-	TRBV21-1	TRBJ1-6	-	TGTGCCAGCAGCAAAGTCGAGACAGGGATTGTTCGCTCCTATAATTCACCCCTCCACTTT	CASSKVETGIVRSYNSPLHF
15	-	TRBV27	TRBJ2-4	-	TGTGCCAGCAGTTTATTTGCAGGGCCCAAAAACATTCAGTACTTC	CASSLFAGPKNIQYF
14	-	TRBV24-1	TRBJ2-7	-	TGTGCCACCAGTGACCTCCAGGGAGGCGACGAGCAGTACTTC	CATSDLQGGDEQYF
13	-	TRBV18	TRBJ2-7	-	TGTGCCAGCTCCCAGATCGGCGGGTACGAGCAGTACTTC	CASSQIGGYEQYF
15	-	TRBV2	TRBJ1-2	-	TGTGCCAGCAGTGAGGACAGATATCCTAACTATGGCTACACCTTC	CASSEDRYPNYGYTF
14	-	TRBV4-1	TRBJ2-3	-	TGCGCCAGCAGCCAAGTTTCCGGCACAGATACGCAGTATTTT	CASSQVSGTDTQYF
16	medium-sized	TRBV27	TRBJ2-7	-	TGTGCCAGCAGTTTCTCCCAGACAGGCAGACCCTACGAGCAGTACTTC	CASSFSQTGRPYEQYF
15	-	TRBV19	TRBJ2-2	-	TGTGCCAGTAGTATAGGTGGTCAGTACCCCGGGGAGCTGTTTTTT	CASSIGGQYPGELFF
15	-	TRBV7-9	TRBJ1-2	TRBD1	TGTGCCAGCAGCTTAATCGACAGGGGGCCGGAGGGCTACACCTTC	CASSLIDRGPEGYTF
13	-	TRBV5-1	TRBJ2-5	-	TGCGCCAGCAGCTTGCGGAGGGAAGAGACCCAGTACTTC	CASSLRREETQYF
15	-	TRBV5-1	TRBJ1-1	-	TGCGCCAGCAGCTTGATGGGCTCGGCGGGGACTGAAGCTTTCTTT	CASSLMGSAGTEAFF
14	-	TRBV18	TRBJ2-5	-	TGTGCCAGCTCCGCATCCGGGGAATTAAAGACCCAGTACTTC	CASSASGELKTQYF
16	-	TRBV18	TRBJ2-3	TRBD2	TGTGCCAGCTCACCTTTACGGGGGGGTAGCACAGATACGCAGTATTTT	CASSPLRGGSTDTQYF
17	-	TRBV13	TRBJ2-3	TRBD2	TGTGCCAGCAGCCCCATAATGACTAGCGGGGGGGCGGATACGCAGTATTTT	CASSPIMTSGGADTQYF
17	-	TRBV27	TRBJ2-5	TRBD1	TGTGCCAGCAGCAAAGCCTCCGGGACAGCTATAGAACGGACCCAGTACTTC	CASSKASGTAIERTQYF
16	-	TRBV13	TRBJ1-1	-	TGTGCCAGCAGCTCCTTAGACGGGGAATTGGTCGCTGAAGCTTTCTTT	CASSSLDGELVAEAFF
14	-	TRBV7-3	TRBJ2-1	TRBD2	TGTGCCAGCAGCTTAGGGACTAGCGACAATGAGCAGTTCTTC	CASSLGTSDNEQFF
13	-	TRBV28	TRBJ2-5	TRBD2	TGTGCCAGCAGTCCACTAGCGTGGGGGACCCAGTACTTC	CASSPLAWGTQYF
14	few	TRBV9	TRBJ1-6	-	TGTGCCAGCAGCGGGGGACATGAGCCCTCACCCCTCCACTTT	CASSGGHEPSPLHF
14	-	TRBV4-1	TRBJ2-1	-	TGCGCCAGCAGCCAAAAGGGGCTACTCAATGAGCAGTTCTTC	CASSQKGLLNEQFF
15	-	TRBV3-1/TRBV3-2	TRBJ2-1	TRBD2	TGTGCCAGCAGCCAGGGACTAGCGGGGTCCAATGAGCAGTTCTTC	CASSQGLAGSNEQFF
12	-	TRBV7-9	TRBJ1-1	-	TGTGCCAGCAGCTTCGAAGACACGGCTCCTTTCTTT	CASSFEDTAPFF
15	-	TRBV28	TRBJ1-3	TRBD1	TGTGCCAGCAGTTCGACAGGGACGAGTGGAAACACCATATATTTT	CASSSTGTSGNTIYF
15	-	TRBV2	TRBJ1-2	-	TGTGCCAGCAGTGAAGAACGGGTAGCTAACTATGGCTACACCTTC	CASSEERVANYGYTF
13	-	TRBV6-5	TRBJ1-2	-	TGTGCCAGCACTAGGGCGGGAAACTATGGCTACACCTTC	CASTRAGNYGYTF
16	-	TRBV18	TRBJ1-4	-	TGTGCCAGCTCACCACCCTCAAGGGGTCAGCTTGAAAAACTGTTTTTT	CASSPPSRGQLEKLFF